This T cell receptor beta chain emerged from a study of PD-L1 blockade in urothelial cancer (dated by TCRdb to about 2017). Broadly, across the study: All patients started therapy around 2014 and received atezolizumab 1,200 mg intravenously every 3 weeks. About 85% of the roughly 29 patients were males with bladder-origin urothelial cancer, and 18 of 29 reported a prior smoking history. TCR sequencing covered pretreatment tumor samples and matched, serially collected peripheral blood taken before and after atezolizumab treatment. Somatic, immune and clinical correlates of response to PD-L1 blockade with atezolizumab in urothelial cancer were the focus of an exploratory multi-omic analysis. In the same patients, whole exome sequencing and RNA sequencing of pretreatment tumors were performed in addition to TCR sequencing. Some 29 patients had pretreatment blood TCR-seq, some 24 had at least one posttreatment blood collection, and some 24 had tumor TCR-seq. Blood samples were analyzed at 3 weeks after treatment start (second dose) and at 6 weeks after treatment start. Patients had an ECOG performance status of 0 or 1 and had received between 0 and 3 prior chemotherapy regimens. Roughly ten patients achieved durable clinical benefit and approximately 19 did not. Durable clinical benefit was defined as progression-free survival longer than 6 months, and TCR features were also tested against progression-free and overall survival. Blood samples gave a median of about 140,000 T cells and approximately 80,000 unique TCRs, with a median clonality of roughly 0.08. What the work shows at the level of the full study, not this receptor alone: Improved progression-free and overall survival was found to be associated with pretreatment peripheral blood TCR clonality below the median. Small sample size (n ≈ 29) and many exploratory analyses mean the results are intended to be hypothesis-generating. At 3 weeks after the start of treatment, tumor-associated TCR clones in peripheral blood had expanded more in patients with durable benefit (n ≈ 24, p = 0.022).

For this clone: No cognate antigen has been identified for it. No quality values exist for individual bases; no much larger clone is one base distant.

The CDR3 starts with the cysteine, ends with the phenylalanine, and has 15 residues. The only DNA kept is the CDR3, 45 bases in frame from the first base. The germline V gene supplies CDR1 SGDLS and CDR2 YYNGEE. V is cut back by 0 bases and J by 3 bases, with 6 bases in the junction unmatched. Each PCR received spiked-in synthetic TCR analog templates so that absolute template abundance could be estimated from read counts. Using the immunoSEQ assay, TCRbeta CDR3 regions were amplified from genomic DNA with bias-controlled V and J gene primers. Sequencing of rearranged TCRbeta segments was done at approximately 20X coverage. Concerning the study's data processing: Clustering was used to correct sequencing errors, and CDR3s were annotated against IMGT so that V, D and J genes could be assigned. Only productive TCRbeta rearrangements were used in downstream analyses, excluding out-of-frame or stop-codon sequences. Clonality was calculated as one minus the Shannon entropy normalized by the log of the number of unique productive sequences. Fisher's exact test with Benjamini-Hochberg correction, at a threshold of adjusted p below 0.01, was used to find clones that differed between time points or between blood and tumor. TCRdb retrieved this table from immuneACCESS and kept in-frame rearrangements only. Not all clones are present; in checked studies, unresolved V genes account for under half, and no reason is known for the remainder. V, J and clone size are those of that table, while D and trimming were read from the DNA. For this sample there are 86,000 or so clones; roughly 84% appear just once. The ten largest clones capture around 14% of the sample.

In the paper's terms, the time point label means: pretreatment peripheral blood. The cohort included 29 patients with locally advanced or metastatic urothelial carcinoma who were treated at Memorial Sloan Kettering on a trial protocol. Peripheral blood mononuclear cells were collected pretreatment and during treatment, with between 1 and 8 total time points per patient. The Qiagen DNeasy Blood extraction kit was used to purify genomic DNA from total PBMCs and tumor samples. PBMCs were collected pretreatment and during treatment, and were isolated and stored as previously described. This sequence originates from a man in his sixties with urothelial cancer. This receptor chain uses TRBV9 and TRBJ2-7, with 7 bases matching TRBD2. Sequencing used PBMCs, obtained around atezolizumab (anti-PD-L1) treatment. The CDR3 region: CASSVGSGNIYEQYF. The base sequence is TGTGCCAGCAGCGTAGGAAGCGGGAATATCTACGAGCAGTACTTC.